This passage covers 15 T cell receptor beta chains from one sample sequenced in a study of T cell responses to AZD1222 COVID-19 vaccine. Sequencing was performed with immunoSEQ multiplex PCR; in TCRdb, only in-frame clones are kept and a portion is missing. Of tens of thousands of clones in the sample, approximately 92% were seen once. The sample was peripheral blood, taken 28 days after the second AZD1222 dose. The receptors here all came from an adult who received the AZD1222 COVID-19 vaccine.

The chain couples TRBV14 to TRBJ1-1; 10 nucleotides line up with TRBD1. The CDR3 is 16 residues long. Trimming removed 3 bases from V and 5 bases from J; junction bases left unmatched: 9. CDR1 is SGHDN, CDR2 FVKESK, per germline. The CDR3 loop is CASSQQTGGSGTEAFF. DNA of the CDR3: TGTGCCAGCAGCCAGCAGACAGGGGGCTCGGGAACTGAAGCTTTCTTT.

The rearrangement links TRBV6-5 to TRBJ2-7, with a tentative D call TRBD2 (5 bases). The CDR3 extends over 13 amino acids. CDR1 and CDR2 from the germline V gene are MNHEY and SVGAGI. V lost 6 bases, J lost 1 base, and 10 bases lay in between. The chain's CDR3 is CASRETTSYEQYF. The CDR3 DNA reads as TGTGCCAGCAGGGAGACTACATCCTACGAGCAGTACTTC.

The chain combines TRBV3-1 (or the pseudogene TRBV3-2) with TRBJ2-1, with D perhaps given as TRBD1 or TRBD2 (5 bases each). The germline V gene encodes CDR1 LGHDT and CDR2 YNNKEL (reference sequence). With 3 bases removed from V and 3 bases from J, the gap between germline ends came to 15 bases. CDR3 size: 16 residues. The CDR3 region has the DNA TGTGCCAGCAGCCATCCGGGACCCTATCTCTACAATGAGCAGTTCTTC. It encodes CASSHPGPYLYNEQFF.

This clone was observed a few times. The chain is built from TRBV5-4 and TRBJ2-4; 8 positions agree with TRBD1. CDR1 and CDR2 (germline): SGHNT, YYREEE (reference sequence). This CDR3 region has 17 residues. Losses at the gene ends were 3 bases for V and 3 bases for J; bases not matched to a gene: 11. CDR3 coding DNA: TGTGCCAGCAGCTACATGACAGGGGTTAGGGGCAAAAACATTCAGTACTTC. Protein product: CASSYMTGVRGKNIQYF.

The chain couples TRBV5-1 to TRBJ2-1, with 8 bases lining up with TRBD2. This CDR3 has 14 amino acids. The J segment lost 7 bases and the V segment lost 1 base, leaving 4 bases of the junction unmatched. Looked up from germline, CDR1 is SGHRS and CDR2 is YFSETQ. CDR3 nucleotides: TGCGCCAGCAGCTTGAGCGTAGCGGGAAATGAGCAGTTCTTC. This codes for CASSLSVAGNEQFF.

In DNA form, the CDR3 reads TGTGCCAGCAGCTTGCGGACAGAAGCCTACGAGCAGTACTTC. Translating it yields CASSLRTEAYEQYF. This rearrangement joins TRBV5-5 to TRBJ2-7, with D maybe TRBD1 (6 bases). V was clipped by 1 base and J by 2 bases, with 10 bases between them. The germline V gene has CDR1 SGHKS and CDR2 YYEKEE (reference sequence). The CDR3 consists of 14 residues.

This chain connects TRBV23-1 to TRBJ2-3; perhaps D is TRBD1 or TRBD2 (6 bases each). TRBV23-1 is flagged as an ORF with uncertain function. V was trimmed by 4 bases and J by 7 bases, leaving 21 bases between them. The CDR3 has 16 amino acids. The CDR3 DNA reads TGCGCCAGCAGTCCCCCAGGAGGGACACTCGAGAATACGCAGTATTTT. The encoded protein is CASSPPGGTLENTQYF.

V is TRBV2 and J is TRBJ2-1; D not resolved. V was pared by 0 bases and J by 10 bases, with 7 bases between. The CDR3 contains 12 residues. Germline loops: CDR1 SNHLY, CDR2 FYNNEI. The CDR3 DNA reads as TGTGCCAGCAGTGAAGCATTGAGAGAGCAGTTCTTC. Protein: CASSEALREQFF.

The CDR3 region is CAWTTPRITDTQYF. CDR3 DNA: TGTGCCTGGACAACACCCCGAATCACAGATACGCAGTATTTT. This sequence joins TRBV30 and TRBJ2-3; D is undetermined. The CDR3 covers 14 residues. The germline CDR1 and CDR2 sequences are GTSNPN and SVGIG (reference sequence). Trimming left V 4 bases short and J 2 bases short, with 13 bases between.

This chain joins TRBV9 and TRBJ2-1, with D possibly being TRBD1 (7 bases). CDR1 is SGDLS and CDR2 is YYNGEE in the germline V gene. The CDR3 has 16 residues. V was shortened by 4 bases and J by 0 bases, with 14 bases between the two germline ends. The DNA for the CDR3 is TGTGCCAGCAGCTCAGGGGGTAGCGGCTCCTACAATGAGCAGTTCTTC. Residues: CASSSGGSGSYNEQFF.

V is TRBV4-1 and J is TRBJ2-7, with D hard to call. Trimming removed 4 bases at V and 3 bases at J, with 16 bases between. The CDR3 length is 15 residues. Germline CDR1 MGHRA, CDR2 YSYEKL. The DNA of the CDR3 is TGCGCCAGCAGCCCGATCCGCGACCGCCTCTACGAGCAGTACTTC. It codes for CASSPIRDRLYEQYF.

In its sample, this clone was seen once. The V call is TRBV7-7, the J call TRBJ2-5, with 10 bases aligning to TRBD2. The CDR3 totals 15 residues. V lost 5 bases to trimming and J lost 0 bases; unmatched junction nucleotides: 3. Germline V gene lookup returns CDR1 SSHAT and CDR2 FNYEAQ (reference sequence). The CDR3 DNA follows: TGTGCCAGCAGCACTGGACTAGCGGACCAAGAGACCCAGTACTTC. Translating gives CASSTGLADQETQYF.

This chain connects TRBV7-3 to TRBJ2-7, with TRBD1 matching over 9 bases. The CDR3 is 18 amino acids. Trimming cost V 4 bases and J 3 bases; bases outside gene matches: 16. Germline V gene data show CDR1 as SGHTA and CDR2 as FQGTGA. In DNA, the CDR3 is TGTGCCAGCAGCTCCACGGGACAGGGTATACTTTTGGTCTACGAGCAGTACGTC. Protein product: CASSSTGQGILLVYEQYV.

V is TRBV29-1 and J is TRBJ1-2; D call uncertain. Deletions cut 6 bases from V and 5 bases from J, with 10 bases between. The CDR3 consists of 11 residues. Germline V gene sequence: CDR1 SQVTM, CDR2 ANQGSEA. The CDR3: CSVSAGYGYTF. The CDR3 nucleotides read TGCAGCGTCTCGGCGGGGTATGGCTACACCTTC.

Here the CDR3 DNA reads TGCGCCAGCAGCTTGGCCCCAGCGGGAGAGGGTGAGCAGTTCTTC. Amino acid sequence: CASSLAPAGEGEQFF. The chain joins TRBV5-1 to TRBJ2-1; 8 positions match TRBD2. The germline V gene encodes CDR1 SGHRS and CDR2 YFSETQ. This CDR3 has 15 residues. The V gene end was trimmed by 0 bases and the J gene end by 9 bases; junction bases not matched to a gene: 8.